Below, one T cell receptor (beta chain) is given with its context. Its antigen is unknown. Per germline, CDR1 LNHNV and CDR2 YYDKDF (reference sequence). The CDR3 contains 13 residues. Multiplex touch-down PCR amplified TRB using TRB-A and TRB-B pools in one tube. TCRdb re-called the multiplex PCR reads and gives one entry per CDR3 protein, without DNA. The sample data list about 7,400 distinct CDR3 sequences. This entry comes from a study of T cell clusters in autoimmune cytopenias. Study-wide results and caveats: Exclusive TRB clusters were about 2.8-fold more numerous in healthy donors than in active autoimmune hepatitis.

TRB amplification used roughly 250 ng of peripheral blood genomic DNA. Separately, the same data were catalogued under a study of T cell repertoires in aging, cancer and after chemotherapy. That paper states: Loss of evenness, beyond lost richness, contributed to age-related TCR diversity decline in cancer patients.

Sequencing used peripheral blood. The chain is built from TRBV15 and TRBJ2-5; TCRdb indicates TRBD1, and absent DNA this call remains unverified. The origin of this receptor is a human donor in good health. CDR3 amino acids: CATSRDQGETQYF.